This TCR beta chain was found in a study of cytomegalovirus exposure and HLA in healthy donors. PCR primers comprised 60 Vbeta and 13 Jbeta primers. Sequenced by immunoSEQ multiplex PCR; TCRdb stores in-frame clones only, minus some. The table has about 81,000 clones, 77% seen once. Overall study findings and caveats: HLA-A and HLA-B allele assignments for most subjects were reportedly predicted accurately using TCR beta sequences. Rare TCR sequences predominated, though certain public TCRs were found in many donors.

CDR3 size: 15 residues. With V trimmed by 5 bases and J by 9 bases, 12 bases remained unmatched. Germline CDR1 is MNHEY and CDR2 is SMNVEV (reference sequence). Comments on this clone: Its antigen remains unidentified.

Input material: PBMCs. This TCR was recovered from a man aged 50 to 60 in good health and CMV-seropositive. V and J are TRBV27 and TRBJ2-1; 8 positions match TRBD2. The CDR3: CASSPTSGLWGEQFF. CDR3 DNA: TGTGCCAGCAGTCCAACTAGCGGTTTGTGGGGTGAGCAGTTCTTC.